One sample yielded the 21 T cell receptor beta chains listed below, sequenced in a study of identical twins (dated by TCRdb to 2016 to 2017). Library construction relied on 5' RACE. Data came from an Illumina HiSeq 2000. Using fastp trimming at Q25 and MiXCR clonotype assembly, TCRdb reanalyzed the public sequencing data and kept in-frame beta chains. All rows with the same CDR3 protein become a single entry with the most common DNA and genes. For this sample the table gives about 570,000 distinct CDR3 sequences, of which around a tenth were detected only once. The biggest ten clones account for around 3.2% of the sample. The data were also submitted as part of a second study, on yellow fever vaccine responses in identical twins.

The sample was PBMCs. These receptors were collected from a young woman in good health.

This clonotype was observed a handful of times. This chain links TRBV20-1 with TRBJ2-5; 9 bases agree with TRBD2. Looked up from germline, CDR1 is DFQATT and CDR2 is SNEGSKA (reference sequence). The CDR3 contains 15 residues. After removal of 0 bases from V and 4 bases from J, the junction contained 6 bases not matched to a gene. CDR3: CSARDLSGSTETQYF. CDR3 in DNA: TGCAGTGCTAGAGATCTTAGCGGGAGTACAGAGACCCAGTACTTC.

To note about this clonotype: A much larger clonotype is one base distant, so this may be a read error. The CDR3 sequence is CARSPTGLAGGPTYNEQFF. CDR3 nucleotides: TGTGCCCGCAGTCCGACCGGACTAGCGGGAGGGCCAACCTACAATGAGCAGTTCTTC. The chain couples TRBV15 to TRBJ2-1; 15 bases align to TRBD2. Germline lookup yields CDR1 LNHNV and CDR2 YYDKDF (reference sequence). This CDR3 spans 19 amino acids. V was clipped by 11 bases and J by 2 bases; unmatched bases: 16. The full variable domain, its missing parts supplied by reference TRBV15 and TRBJ2-1, is DAMVIQNPRYQVTQFGKPVTLSCSQTLNHNVMYWYQQKSSQAPKLLFHYYDKDFNNEADTPDNFQSRRPNTSFCFLDIRSPGLGDTAMYLCARSPTGLAGGPTYNEQFFGPGTRLTVL.

This clonotype qualifies as medium-sized (0.01 to 0.1%). The CDR3 here is CSAHRGVAKNIQYF. CDR3 nucleotides: TGCAGTGCTCATCGCGGGGTAGCCAAAAACATTCAGTACTTC. The rearrangement links TRBV20-1 to TRBJ2-4; possibly TRBD2 for D (6 bases). Germline V gene lookup returns CDR1 DFQATT and CDR2 SNEGSKA (reference sequence). This CDR3 comprises 14 residues. The germline V and J ends were trimmed by 5 bases and 0 bases, with 11 bases remaining between them.

This clonotype has only a few counts. The rearrangement uses TRBV5-1 and TRBJ2-7; TRBD2 is a possible D gene (6 bases). This CDR3 contains 16 residues. With 3 bases removed from V and 2 bases from J, the gap between germline ends came to 18 bases. Germline V gene data show CDR1 as SGHRS and CDR2 as YFSETQ. The CDR3 bases are TGCGCCAGCAGCTCCCGTAGCGGCGGAGGAACCTACGAGCAGTACTTC. This translates into CASSSRSGGGTYEQYF.

This clonotype was seen many times. The chain links TRBV15 to TRBJ2-1; no firm D call. Germline lookup yields CDR1 LNHNV and CDR2 YYDKDF (reference sequence). The CDR3 is 15 residues long. The V gene lost 6 bases and the J gene lost 2 bases, with 14 bases spanning the gap. In DNA form, the CDR3 reads TGTGCCACCAGAGACCCCGTCGTGGCCTACAATGAGCAGTTCTTC. It yields the protein CATRDPVVAYNEQFF.

This chain links TRBV9 with TRBJ2-1, with D uncertain. CDR1 is SGDLS and CDR2 is YYNGEE in the germline V gene. The CDR3 consists of 15 residues. Trimming took off 3 bases at V and 0 bases at J, with 10 bases between the two ends. The CDR3 is CASSAAFSSYNEQFF. In DNA form, the CDR3 reads TGTGCCAGCAGCGCCGCATTCTCCTCCTACAATGAGCAGTTCTTC.

This clonotype occurred many times. The chain combines TRBV7-9 with TRBJ1-5, with D perhaps matching TRBD1 (6 bases). V was cut by 5 bases and J by 1 base, with 12 bases left in between. The CDR3 runs to 15 residues. Germline V gene sequence: CDR1 SEHNR, CDR2 FQNEAQ (reference sequence). CDR3 region: CASSRTGLSNQPQHF. CDR3 DNA: TGTGCCAGCAGCCGTACAGGGCTCAGCAATCAGCCCCAGCATTTT.

This clonotype came up many times. This chain connects TRBV24-1 to TRBJ2-5; 7 bases are a match to TRBD2. CDR3 length: 15 amino acids. The trim removed 5 bases at V and 5 bases at J, leaving 10 bases unmatched. The germline V gene has CDR1 KGHDR and CDR2 SFDVKD. The DNA for the CDR3 is TGTGCCACCAGTGTCGGCTCGGGGGGATTGGAGACCCAGTACTTC. Protein: CATSVGSGGLETQYF.

This clonotype has at least ten counts. The chain links TRBV20-1 to TRBJ2-1; 9 bases align to TRBD2. The V gene's germline CDR1 is DFQATT and CDR2 SNEGSKA (reference sequence). The ends lost 3 bases at V and 3 bases at J; junction bases unmatched: 6. This CDR3 has 15 residues. The CDR3 DNA reads as TGCAGTGCTAGTCCCCTAGCGGGATACTACAATGAGCAGTTCTTC. Translation: CSASPLAGYYNEQFF.

CDR3 sequence: CASSLISRDTDTQYF. The CDR3 DNA is TGCGCCAGCAGCCTCATATCAAGGGACACAGATACGCAGTATTTT. The chain joins TRBV5-1 to TRBJ2-3; no reliable D call. V lost 4 bases and J lost 2, with 14 bases in between. The CDR3 runs to 15 residues. Germline loops: CDR1 SGHRS, CDR2 YFSETQ.

As to this clonotype: A clone one base away is much larger, so this may be a read error. V and J are TRBV29-1 and TRBJ2-5; 8 bases line up with TRBD1. The V gene's germline CDR1 is SQVTM and CDR2 ANQGSEA. The CDR3 covers 15 residues. V lost 7 bases to trimming and J lost 2 bases; unmatched junction nucleotides: 12. The CDR3, as DNA: TGCAGCGCACCCCCCGGGACAGGAGTGCAAGAGACCCAGTACTTC. It codes for CSAPPGTGVQETQYF.

This clonotype was detected a few times. The V and J genes are TRBV7-2 and TRBJ2-7; a weak D match, TRBD1 (6 bases). V gave up 5 bases and J gave up 4 bases, with 12 bases separating them. CDR1 and CDR2 from the germline V gene are SGHTA and FQGNSA. This CDR3 is built from 13 residues. CDR3 in DNA: TGTGCCAGCAGCACACTGGACAGATACGAGCAGTACTTC. Protein sequence: CASSTLDRYEQYF. Looking up the rest from reference TRBV7-2 and TRBJ2-7 gives the full variable domain: GAGVSQSPSNKVTEKGKDVELRCDPISGHTALYWYRQSLGQGLEFLIYFQGNSAPDKSGLPSDRFSAERTGGSVSTLTIQRTQQEDSAVYLCASSTLDRYEQYFGPGTRLTVT.

The table lists this clonotype with many counts. This chain uses TRBV28 with TRBJ2-7; TRBD1 matches at 7 bases. J was trimmed by 1 base and V by 6 bases; bases with no gene match: 9. Looked up from germline, CDR1 is MDHEN and CDR2 is SYDVKM. This CDR3 contains 15 residues. CDR3 DNA: TGTGCCAGCAGGCAGGCCGGGACAGTTTCCTACGAGCAGTACTTC. Its translation: CASRQAGTVSYEQYF.

This rearrangement joins TRBV7-3 to TRBJ2-1, with a tentative D call TRBD1 (5 bases). Germline V CDR1 and CDR2: SGHTA, FQGTGA. The CDR3 spans 13 residues. The V end was cut by 6 bases, the J end by 3 bases, with 9 bases between. CDR3 sequence (DNA): TGTGCCAGCAGTCCAGGGAACTACAATGAGCAGTTCTTC. Residues: CASSPGNYNEQFF.

The genes are TRBV7-6 and TRBJ2-7, with D perhaps TRBD1 (5 bases). From germline, CDR1 is SGHVS and CDR2 FNYEAQ. The CDR3 is 15 amino acids. Trimming pared 1 base from V and 1 base from J, leaving 11 bases between. CDR3 region: CASSLGSQGSYEQYF. As DNA, the CDR3 is TGTGCCAGCAGCTTAGGTTCTCAGGGTTCCTACGAGCAGTACTTC.

This clonotype occurred a few times. In DNA form, the CDR3 reads TGTGCCAGCAGTGAACAGGGGACAGGGTACAATGAGCAGTTCTTC. Protein: CASSEQGTGYNEQFF. The V and J genes are TRBV2 and TRBJ2-1; 9 nucleotides line up with TRBD1. The CDR3 runs 15 residues. Per germline, CDR1 SNHLY and CDR2 FYNNEI. Trimming at V came to 2 bases and at J to 4 bases, leaving 3 bases not matched to a gene.

This clonotype showed up just a few times. Written as DNA, the CDR3 is TGCAGCGTTGCCGAGTGGGACAGGCCAGGGAACACTGAAGCTTTCTTT. Protein product: CSVAEWDRPGNTEAFF. The chain joins TRBV29-1 to TRBJ1-1; TRBD1 agrees at 8 bases. This CDR3 is built from 16 residues. From germline, CDR1 is SQVTM and CDR2 ANQGSEA. J lost 1 base, V lost 4 bases, and 11 bases had no gene match. Together with reference TRBV29-1 and TRBJ1-1, the CDR3 gives the full variable domain: SAVISQKPSRDICQRGTSLTIQCQVDSQVTMMFWYRQQPGQSLTLIATANQGSEATYESGFVIDKFPISRPNLTFSTLTVSNMSPEDSSIYLCSVAEWDRPGNTEAFFGQGTRLTVV.

This clonotype was seen a handful of times. The chain recombines TRBV7-2 with TRBJ2-5, with 7 bases that match TRBD2. Germline CDR1 and CDR2: SGHTA and FQGNSA. The CDR3 is made up of 16 amino acids. Trimming at V came to 5 bases and at J to 5 bases, leaving 14 bases not matched to a gene. CDR3 amino acids: CASSEGWTRALETQYF. The CDR3 nucleotides are TGTGCCAGCAGCGAGGGCTGGACTAGGGCCCTGGAGACCCAGTACTTC.

Many counts were recorded for this clonotype. Mismatch with germline at one junction end may stem from a read error. The J gene is TRBJ2-7, the V gene TRBV18; TRBD1 might be the D (5 bases). Germline assignment: CDR1 KGHSH and CDR2 LQKENI. The length of the CDR3 is 13 residues. CDR3 coding DNA: TGCGCCAGCAGCCCTGGGGCCAACTACGAGCAGTACTTC. This gives the protein CASSPGANYEQYF. Complete variable domain (other parts from reference TRBV18 and TRBJ2-7): NAGVMQNPRHLVRRRGQEARLRCSPMKGHSHVYWYRQLPEEGLKFMVYLQKENIIDESGMPKERFSAEFPKEGPSILRIQQVVRGDSAAYFCASSPGANYEQYFGPGTRLTVT.

The chain uses TRBV28 and TRBJ2-1, with 10 bases fitting TRBD1. Germline-derived CDR1 and CDR2 are MDHEN and SYDVKM. The length of the CDR3 is 15 residues. V lost 7 bases to trimming and J lost 3 bases; unmatched junction nucleotides: 6. The CDR3 is CASTEGQGGYNEQFF. DNA of the CDR3: TGTGCCAGCACTGAAGGACAGGGGGGCTACAATGAGCAGTTCTTC.

This clonotype was found many times. The V and J genes are TRBV12-3 or TRBV12-4 and TRBJ2-7; the D gene is possibly TRBD1 (7 bases). V lost 3 bases and J lost 1, with 13 bases in between. The CDR3 covers 15 residues. As DNA, the CDR3 is TGTGCCAGCAGTTTTGTGGCAGGGGGGTCCTACGAGCAGTACTTC. It yields the protein CASSFVAGGSYEQYF.